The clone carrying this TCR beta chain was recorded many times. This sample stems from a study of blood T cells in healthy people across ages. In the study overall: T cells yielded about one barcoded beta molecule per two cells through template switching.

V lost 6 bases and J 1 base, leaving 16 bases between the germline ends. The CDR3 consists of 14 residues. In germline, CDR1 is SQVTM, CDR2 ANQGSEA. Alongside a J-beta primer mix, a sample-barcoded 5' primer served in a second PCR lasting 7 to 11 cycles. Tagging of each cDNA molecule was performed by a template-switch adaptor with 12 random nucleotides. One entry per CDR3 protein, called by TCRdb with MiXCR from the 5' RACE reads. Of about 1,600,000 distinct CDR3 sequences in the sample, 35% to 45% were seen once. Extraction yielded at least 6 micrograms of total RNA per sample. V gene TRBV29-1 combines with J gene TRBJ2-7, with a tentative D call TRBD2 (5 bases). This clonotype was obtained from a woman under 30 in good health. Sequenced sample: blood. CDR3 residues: CSVTHGGASYEQYF. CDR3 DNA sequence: TGCAGCGTCACCCACGGAGGAGCGTCCTACGAGCAGTACTTC.